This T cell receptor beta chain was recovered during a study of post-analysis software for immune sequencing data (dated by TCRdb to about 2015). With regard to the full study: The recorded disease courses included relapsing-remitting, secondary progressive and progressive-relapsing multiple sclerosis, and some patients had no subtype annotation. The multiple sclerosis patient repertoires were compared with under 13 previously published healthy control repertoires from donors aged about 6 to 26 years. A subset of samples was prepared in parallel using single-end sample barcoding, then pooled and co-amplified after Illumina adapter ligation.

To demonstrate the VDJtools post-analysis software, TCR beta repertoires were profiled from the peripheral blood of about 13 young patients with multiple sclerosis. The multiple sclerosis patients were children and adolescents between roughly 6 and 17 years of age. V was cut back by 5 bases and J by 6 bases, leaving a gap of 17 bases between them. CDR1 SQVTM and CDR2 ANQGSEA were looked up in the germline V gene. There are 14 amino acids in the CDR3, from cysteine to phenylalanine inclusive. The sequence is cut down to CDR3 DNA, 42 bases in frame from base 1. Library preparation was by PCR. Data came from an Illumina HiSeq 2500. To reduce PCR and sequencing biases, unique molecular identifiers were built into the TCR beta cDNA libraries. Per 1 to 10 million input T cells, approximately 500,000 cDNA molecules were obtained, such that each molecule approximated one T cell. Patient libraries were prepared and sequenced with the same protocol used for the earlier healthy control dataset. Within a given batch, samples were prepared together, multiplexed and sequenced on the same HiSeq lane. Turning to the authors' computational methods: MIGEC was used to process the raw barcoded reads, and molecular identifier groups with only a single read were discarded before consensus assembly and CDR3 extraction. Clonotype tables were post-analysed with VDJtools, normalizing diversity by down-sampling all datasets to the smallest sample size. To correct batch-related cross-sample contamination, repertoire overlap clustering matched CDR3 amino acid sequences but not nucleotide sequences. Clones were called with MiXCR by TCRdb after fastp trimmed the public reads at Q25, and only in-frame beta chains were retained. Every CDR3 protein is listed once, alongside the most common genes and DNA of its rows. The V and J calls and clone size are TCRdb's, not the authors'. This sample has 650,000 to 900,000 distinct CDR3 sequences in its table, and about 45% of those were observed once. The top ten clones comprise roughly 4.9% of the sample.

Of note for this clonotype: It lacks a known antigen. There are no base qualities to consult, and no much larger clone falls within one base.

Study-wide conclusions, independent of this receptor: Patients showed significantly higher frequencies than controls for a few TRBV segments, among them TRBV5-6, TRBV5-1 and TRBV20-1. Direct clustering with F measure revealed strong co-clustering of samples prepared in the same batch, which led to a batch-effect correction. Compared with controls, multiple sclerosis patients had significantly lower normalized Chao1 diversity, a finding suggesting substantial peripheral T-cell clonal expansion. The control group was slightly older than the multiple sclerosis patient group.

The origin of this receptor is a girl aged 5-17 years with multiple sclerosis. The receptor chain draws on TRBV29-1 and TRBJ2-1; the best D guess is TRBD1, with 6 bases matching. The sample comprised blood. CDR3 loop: CSVSGVTFSNEQFF. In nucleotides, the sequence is TGCAGCGTTTCAGGGGTCACCTTCTCCAATGAGCAGTTCTTC.